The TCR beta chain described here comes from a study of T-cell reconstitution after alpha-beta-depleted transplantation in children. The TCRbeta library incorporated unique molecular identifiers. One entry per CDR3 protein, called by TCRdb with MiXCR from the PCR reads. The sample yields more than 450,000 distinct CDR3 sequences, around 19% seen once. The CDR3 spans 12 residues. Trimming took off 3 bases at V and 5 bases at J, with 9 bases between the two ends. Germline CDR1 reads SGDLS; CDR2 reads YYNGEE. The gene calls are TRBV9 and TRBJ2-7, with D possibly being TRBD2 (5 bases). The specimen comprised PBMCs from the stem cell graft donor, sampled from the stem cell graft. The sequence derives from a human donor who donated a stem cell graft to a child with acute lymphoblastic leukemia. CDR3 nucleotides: TGTGCCAGCAGCGCCTTCGGGGACGAGCAGTACTTC. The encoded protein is CASSAFGDEQYF.